The table lists the clone carrying this TCR beta chain with many counts. The antigen is undetermined. The CDR3 length is 14 residues. Looked up from germline, CDR1 is MNHEY and CDR2 is SVGEGT. V shed 7 bases, J shed 6 bases, and the junction held 12 bases outside the gene matches. Individually, cDNA molecules had unique molecular identifiers attached to them. TCRdb re-analysed the 5' RACE reads in MiXCR, keeping a single row per CDR3 protein. This table has about 30,000 distinct CDR3 sequences, 5.5% to 8% appearing once. This entry belongs to a study of early T cells in non-severe SARS-CoV-2 infection. In the study overall: The input, bulk RNA from unsorted whole blood, was sequenced, and chains were unpaired.

The study's findings and limits: The study's VDJdb matching favored anti-spike CD8 responses and missed private and CD4 specificities.

The genes are TRBV6-2 or TRBV6-3 and TRBJ2-7; TRBD2 agrees at 7 bases. The receptor was isolated from an adult who was a healthcare worker with PCR-confirmed SARS-CoV-2 infection or an uninfected control (not recorded which). The specimen was whole blood. The DNA of the CDR3 is TGTGCCAGCACCCCCTGGGAGGGAAACCGCGAGCAGTACTTC. This sequence encodes CASTPWEGNREQYF.